Below, one T cell receptor (beta chain) is given with its context. Its antigen is currently unknown. Trimming shortened V by 0 bases and J by 0 bases, and 7 bases separated the two germline ends. Looked up from germline, CDR1 is SGHRS and CDR2 is YFSETQ. There are 15 residues in the CDR3. The data derive from a study of cytomegalovirus exposure and HLA in healthy donors. Study-wide background: Assignment to the Caucasian-associated ancestry cluster applied to approximately 79% of the roughly 410 genotyped donors.

The PCR made use of 60 Vbeta and 13 Jbeta primers. TCRdb's copy holds only in-frame clones and misses some; the assay was immunoSEQ multiplex PCR. The sample records about 120,000 clones, around 73% being singletons. Study results and caveats: Rates of TCR association differed by HLA locus in a later analysis, with DRB1 highest and HLA-C lowest. Most CMV-associated TCR beta chains appeared HLA-restricted in a later analysis. As immune exposure information, only CMV serostatus was available.

Sequences were obtained from PBMCs. The sequence derives from a middle-aged woman in good health and CMV-seropositive. The chain joins TRBV5-1 to TRBJ1-5; D uncertain. Here the CDR3 reads CASSLDGYSNQPQHF. The DNA of the CDR3 is TGCGCCAGCAGCTTGGACGGGTATAGCAATCAGCCCCAGCATTTT.